This TCR beta chain was identified in a study of T-cell reconstitution after alpha-beta-depleted transplantation in children. Unique molecular identifiers were used in preparing the TCRbeta library. TCRdb ran MiXCR on the PCR reads and lists one entry per CDR3 protein. Of about 610,000 distinct CDR3 sequences in the sample, under 12% were seen once. J gave up 5 bases and V 5 bases, and 12 bases lay outside the gene matches. Germline values: CDR1 SGHTA, CDR2 FQGTGA. There are 16 residues in the CDR3. The sample consisted of PBMCs from the stem cell graft donor, taken from the stem cell graft. The sequence came from a human donor who donated a stem cell graft to a child with acute myeloid leukemia. The genes are TRBV7-3 and TRBJ2-5, with 9 positions matching TRBD2. CDR3 sequence: CASSPSGTSMYETQYF. The CDR3 DNA sequence: TGTGCCAGCAGCCCCTCCGGGACTAGCATGTACGAGACCCAGTACTTC.